This T cell receptor beta chain was sequenced during a study of T cell responses to AZD1222 COVID-19 vaccine. The CDR3 length is 15 residues. Trimming shortened V by 2 bases and J by 0 bases, and 8 bases separated the two germline ends. Looked up from germline, CDR1 is LNHDA and CDR2 is SQIVND (reference sequence). Notes on this clone: Its antigen is not known.

The study's findings and limits: Along spike, vaccine-associated CD4 TCRs were found throughout, with dominance at 160-218 and 743-854. At study baseline, merely five or six AZD1222 recipients were seropositive.

Profiling relied on immunoSEQ multiplex PCR, and the TCRdb table lists in-frame clones only, not all of them. The sample lists approximately 94,000 clones; 88% were seen once. The V gene is TRBV19, the J gene TRBJ1-5; no clear D. Sequenced here: peripheral blood, sampled on day 0 of AZD1222 vaccination. This TCR was sampled from an adult in good health. This CDR3 is CASSIRFTSNQPQHF. The CDR3 region has the DNA TGTGCCAGTAGTATACGATTCACTAGCAATCAGCCCCAGCATTTT.